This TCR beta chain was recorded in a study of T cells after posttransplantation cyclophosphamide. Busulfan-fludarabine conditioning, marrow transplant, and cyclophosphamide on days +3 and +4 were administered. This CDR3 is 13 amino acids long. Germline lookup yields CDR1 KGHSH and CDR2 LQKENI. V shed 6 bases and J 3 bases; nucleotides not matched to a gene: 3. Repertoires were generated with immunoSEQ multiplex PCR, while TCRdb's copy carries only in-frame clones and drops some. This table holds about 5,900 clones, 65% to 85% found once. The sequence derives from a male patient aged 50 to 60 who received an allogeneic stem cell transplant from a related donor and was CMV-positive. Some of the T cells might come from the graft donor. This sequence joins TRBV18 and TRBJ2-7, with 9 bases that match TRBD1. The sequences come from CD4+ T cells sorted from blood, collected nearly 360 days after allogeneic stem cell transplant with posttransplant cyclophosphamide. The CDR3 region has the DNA TGTGCCAGCTCCCAGGGACAGGGCTACGAGCAGTACTTC. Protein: CASSQGQGYEQYF.